These 21 T cell receptor beta chains were sequenced from one sample in a study of OX40 agonist ivuxolimab in advanced cancers. The assay was immunoSEQ multiplex PCR, and TCRdb's table has in-frame clones only and misses some. The sample lists 99,000 or so clones; approximately 93% were seen once. The input for sequencing was CD4+ or CD8+ T cells sorted from blood, taken in a trial of the OX40 agonist ivuxolimab. Receptors were obtained from an adult with an advanced solid tumor such as melanoma, head and neck, liver or kidney cancer.

V usage is TRBV11-2 and J usage is TRBJ1-5, with 9 positions matching TRBD1. This CDR3 is built from 15 residues. J lost 6 bases, V lost 5 bases, and 8 bases had no gene match. Looked up from germline, CDR1 is SGHAT and CDR2 is FQNNGV. The CDR3 loop is CASSLQGATGQPQHF. The CDR3 coding sequence is TGTGCCAGCAGCCTACAGGGGGCGACGGGTCAGCCCCAGCATTTT.

The J gene is TRBJ1-2, the V gene TRBV27; 8 bases map to TRBD1. Germline CDR1 reads MNHEY; CDR2 reads SMNVEV (reference sequence). Trimming removed 6 bases from V and 5 bases from J; junction bases left unmatched: 8. The CDR3 length is 14 residues. The CDR3 here is CASRPPQGAYGYTF. The CDR3 region has the DNA TGTGCCAGCAGGCCACCCCAGGGGGCTTATGGCTACACCTTC.

The genes are TRBV4-1 and TRBJ1-2; D unresolved. Trimming pared 0 bases from V and 0 bases from J, leaving 14 bases between. Germline values: CDR1 MGHRA, CDR2 YSYEKL. The CDR3 length is 17 residues. The CDR3 DNA follows: TGCGCCAGCAGCCAAGAGGGAGATTTTCGCCCTAACTATGGCTACACCTTC. This translates into CASSQEGDFRPNYGYTF.

The gene calls are TRBV7-2 and TRBJ1-1; D ambiguous. Germline CDR1 SGHTA, CDR2 FQGNSA. The CDR3 extends over 14 amino acids. V dropped 3 bases and J dropped 1 base, with 9 bases sitting between them. The CDR3 here is CASSFSQQNTEAFF. The DNA for the CDR3 is TGTGCCAGCAGCTTTTCACAGCAGAACACTGAAGCTTTCTTT.

The chain links TRBV4-1 to TRBJ1-4; a possible D gene is TRBD1 (5 bases). Germline CDR1 is MGHRA and CDR2 is YSYEKL. The CDR3 loop spans 15 amino acids. The V gene lost 4 bases and the J gene lost 7 bases, with 16 bases spanning the gap. CDR3 coding DNA: TGCGCCAGCAGCCTCTCGACCGGGGCGGGTGAAAAACTGTTTTTT. Its translation: CASSLSTGAGEKLFF.

The chain couples TRBV19 to TRBJ2-7; perhaps TRBD2 as D (6 bases). The CDR3 contains 15 residues. Germline V gene sequence: CDR1 LNHDA, CDR2 SQIVND (reference sequence). V was shortened by 3 bases and J by 4 bases, with 16 bases between the two germline ends. CDR3 DNA sequence: TGTGCCAGTAGTATCATCGGAGGGGTTGAGTACGAGCAGTACTTC. Its protein product is CASSIIGGVEYEQYF.

V usage is TRBV5-4 and J usage is TRBJ2-3, with 10 bases aligning to TRBD1. Trimming took 5 bases from V and 3 from J; bases not matched to a gene: 18. The CDR3 spans 19 residues. Germline CDR1 and CDR2: SGHNT and YYREEE (reference sequence). CDR3 nucleotides: TGTGCCAGCAGGGTGACACTACGTTCTGACAGGGGGCTGACAGATACGCAGTATTTT. Amino acids: CASRVTLRSDRGLTDTQYF. The full variable domain, rest sourced from reference TRBV5-4 and TRBJ2-3, is ETGVTQSPTHLIKTRGQQVTLRCSSQSGHNTVSWYQQALGQGPQFIFQYYREEENGRGNFPPRFSGLQFPNYSSELNVNALELDDSALYLCASRVTLRSDRGLTDTQYFGPGTRLTVL.

The gene calls are TRBV5-1 and TRBJ2-7; tentatively, D is TRBD2 (6 bases). There are 12 residues in the CDR3. Per the germline V gene, CDR1 is SGHRS and CDR2 is YFSETQ. V lost 3 bases, J lost 6 bases, and 10 bases lay in between. Here the CDR3 DNA reads TGCGCCAGCAGCTCTCCGGAGGGCGAGCAGTACTTC. This gives the protein CASSSPEGEQYF. Drawing the rest from reference TRBV5-1 and TRBJ2-7, the complete variable domain is KAGVTQTPRYLIKTRGQQVTLSCSPISGHRSVSWYQQTPGQGLQFLFEYFSETQRNKGNFPGRFSGRQFSNSRSEMNVSTLELGDSALYLCASSSPEGEQYFGPGTRLTVT.

CDR3 residues: CASSPLSGNQPQHF. CDR3 nucleotides: TGTGCCAGCAGTCCTCTCTCGGGCAATCAGCCCCAGCATTTT. The chain is built from TRBV2 and TRBJ1-5; D unclear. This CDR3 has 14 amino acids. From germline, CDR1 is SNHLY and CDR2 FYNNEI. Trimming took 5 bases from V and 2 from J, leaving 10 bases between them.

This clone was picked up one time. The chain has TRBV4-1 and TRBJ1-1; D possibly corresponds to TRBD1 (6 bases). The V gene lost 3 bases and the J gene lost 6 bases, with 20 bases spanning the gap. The V gene's germline CDR1 is MGHRA and CDR2 YSYEKL. The CDR3 is made up of 16 amino acids. This chain's CDR3 is CASSHPLLGGVPEAFF. DNA of the CDR3: TGCGCCAGCAGCCACCCCCTGCTAGGGGGGGTGCCTGAAGCTTTCTTT.

This chain uses TRBV7-8 with TRBJ1-5; tentatively, D is TRBD1 (6 bases). Germline V gives CDR1 SGHVS, CDR2 FQNEAQ. Trimming shortened V by 1 base and J by 2 bases, and 12 bases separated the two germline ends. The CDR3 totals 16 residues. The CDR3: CASSLVAGDGNQPQHF. The CDR3 nucleotides read TGTGCCAGCAGCTTAGTGGCAGGGGACGGCAATCAGCCCCAGCATTTT.

The rearrangement uses TRBV29-1 and TRBJ2-7; the D gene is possibly TRBD2 (6 bases). Trimming removed 4 bases from V and 6 bases from J, with 19 bases in between. Germline values: CDR1 SQVTM, CDR2 ANQGSEA. The CDR3 sequence is 14 residues long. The CDR3: CSVVGRLGAVEQYF. CDR3 bases: TGCAGCGTTGTGGGGAGGTTAGGGGCCGTCGAGCAGTACTTC.

This sequence joins TRBV9 and TRBJ1-5; D unclear. The germline V and J ends were trimmed by 0 bases and 3 bases, with 7 bases remaining between them. CDR1 SGDLS and CDR2 YYNGEE come from the germline V gene. This CDR3 contains 14 residues. The CDR3 region has the DNA TGTGCCAGCAGCGTAGTAACCCCCAATCAGCCCCAGCATTTT. Its protein is CASSVVTPNQPQHF.

As regards this clone: The same CDR3 can be traced to other DNA sequences in this sample. This chain uses TRBV5-1 with TRBJ1-4; no definite D call. This CDR3 region has 14 residues. CDR1 and CDR2 (germline): SGHRS, YFSETQ. V lost 0 bases and J 3 bases, leaving 6 bases between the germline ends. The CDR3 is CASSLVRANEKLFF. The CDR3 DNA reads as TGCGCCAGCAGCTTGGTCAGAGCTAATGAAAAACTGTTTTTT.

A few counts support this clone. The rearrangement joins TRBV19 to TRBJ1-6, with unresolved D. In germline, CDR1 is LNHDA, CDR2 SQIVND (reference sequence). The CDR3 extends over 14 amino acids. V was clipped by 0 bases and J by 7 bases, with 7 bases between them. The CDR3 sequence is CASSIDLRNSPLHF. Written as DNA, the CDR3 is TGTGCCAGTAGTATAGATCTGCGCAATTCACCCCTCCACTTT.

The table lists this clone with a count of one. The gene calls are TRBV5-1 and TRBJ2-7; 8 nucleotides align to TRBD2. Germline V lookup: CDR1 SGHRS, CDR2 YFSETQ. V trimming: 4 bases; J trimming: 2 bases; junction bases outside the gene matches: 5. The CDR3 totals 14 residues. The CDR3: CASSRQAGAYEQYF. The CDR3 DNA is TGCGCCAGCAGCAGGCAAGCGGGAGCCTACGAGCAGTACTTC.

The V call is TRBV5-4, the J call TRBJ2-3; D is unclear. This CDR3 is built from 13 residues. Germline CDR1 and CDR2: SGHNT and YYREEE (reference sequence). V lost 7 bases and J 0 bases, leaving 9 bases between the germline ends. The CDR3 sequence: CASLSLSTDTQYF. The CDR3 bases are TGTGCCAGCCTAAGCCTGAGCACAGATACGCAGTATTTT.

The chain links TRBV9 to TRBJ2-2, with D possibly being TRBD1 (5 bases). CDR1 and CDR2 (germline): SGDLS, YYNGEE. This CDR3 is 15 amino acids long. Between the trimmed V and J ends, which lost 3 bases and 2 bases, there was a span of 11 bases. The CDR3 DNA follows: TGTGCCAGCAGCGGTATTAGGGGTAACACCGGGGAGCTGTTTTTT. Its translation: CASSGIRGNTGELFF.

This rearrangement joins TRBV7-3 to TRBJ2-1; tentative D call: TRBD2 (5 bases). The V and J ends lost 0 bases and 4 bases respectively, with 13 bases between them. CDR3 size: 16 residues. The germline gives CDR1 SGHTA, CDR2 FQGTGA. The CDR3 reads CASSLTRASLYNEQFF. As DNA, the CDR3 is TGTGCCAGCAGCTTAACGAGGGCTAGCCTATACAATGAGCAGTTCTTC.

The chain is built from TRBV5-8 and TRBJ1-2; tentatively, D is TRBD1 (5 bases). Trimming left V 2 bases short and J 6 bases short, with 14 bases between. CDR1 SGHTS and CDR2 YDEGEE come from the germline V gene. This CDR3 is built from 14 residues. The CDR3 sequence is CASSFRAAEDGYTF. In DNA, the CDR3 is TGTGCCAGCAGCTTCAGGGCTGCCGAGGATGGCTACACCTTC.

The rearrangement uses TRBV28 and TRBJ2-6, with D uncertain. The CDR3 is made up of 13 amino acids. From germline, CDR1 is MDHEN and CDR2 SYDVKM. V gave up 11 bases and J gave up 0 bases, with 8 bases separating them. The CDR3 nucleotides are TGTGCCGAATCTGCCTCTGGGGCCAACGTCCTGACTTTC. Its protein product is CAESASGANVLTF.